This TCR beta chain was profiled in a study of cytomegalovirus exposure and HLA in healthy donors. In the PCR, 60 Vbeta and 13 Jbeta primers were used. Assay used: immunoSEQ multiplex PCR; TCRdb lists only in-frame clones, some missing. In total, the table holds fewer than 100,000 clones. Trimming shortened V by 0 bases and J by 3 bases, and 10 bases separated the two germline ends. This CDR3 contains 14 residues. Germline V lookup: CDR1 SGHRS, CDR2 YFSETQ. The J gene is TRBJ2-7, the V gene TRBV5-1; no definite D call. Sequencing was performed on PBMCs. This TCR came from a man between 45 and 60 years old in good health and CMV-seronegative. This chain's CDR3 is CASSLEHHDYEQYF. CDR3 sequence (DNA): TGCGCCAGCAGCTTGGAACATCACGACTACGAGCAGTACTTC. The full variable domain, with the rest looked up from reference TRBV5-1 and TRBJ2-7, is KAGVTQTPRYLIKTRGQQVTLSCSPISGHRSVSWYQQTPGQGLQFLFEYFSETQRNKGNFPGRFSGRQFSNSRSEMNVSTLELGDSALYLCASSLEHHDYEQYFGPGTRLTVT.